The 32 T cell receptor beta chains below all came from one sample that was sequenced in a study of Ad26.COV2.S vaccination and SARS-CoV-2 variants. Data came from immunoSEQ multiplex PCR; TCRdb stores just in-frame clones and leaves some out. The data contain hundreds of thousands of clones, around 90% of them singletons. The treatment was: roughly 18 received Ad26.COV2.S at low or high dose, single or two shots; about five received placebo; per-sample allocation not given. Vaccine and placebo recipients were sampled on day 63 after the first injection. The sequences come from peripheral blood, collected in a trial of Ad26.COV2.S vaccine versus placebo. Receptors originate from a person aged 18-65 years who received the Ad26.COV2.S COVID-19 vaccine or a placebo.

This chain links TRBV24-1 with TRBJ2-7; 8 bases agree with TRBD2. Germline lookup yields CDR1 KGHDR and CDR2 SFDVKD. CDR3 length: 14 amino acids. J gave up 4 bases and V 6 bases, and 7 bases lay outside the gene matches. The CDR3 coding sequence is TGTGCCACCAGTCCCGCGGGAGGTACTTACGAGCAGTACTTC. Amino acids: CATSPAGGTYEQYF.

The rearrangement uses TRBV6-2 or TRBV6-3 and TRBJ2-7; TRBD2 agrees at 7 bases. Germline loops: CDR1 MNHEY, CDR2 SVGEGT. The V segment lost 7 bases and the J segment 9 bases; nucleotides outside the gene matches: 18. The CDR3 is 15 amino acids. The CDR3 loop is CASTPGVGGGLWQYF. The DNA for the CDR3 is TGTGCCAGCACCCCCGGCGTCGGGGGAGGGTTGTGGCAGTACTTC.

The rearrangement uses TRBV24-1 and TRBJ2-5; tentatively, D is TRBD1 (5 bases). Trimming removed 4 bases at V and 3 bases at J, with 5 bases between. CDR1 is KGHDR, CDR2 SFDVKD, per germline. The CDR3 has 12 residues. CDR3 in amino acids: CATSEGEETQYF. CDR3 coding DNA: TGTGCCACCAGTGAAGGGGAAGAGACCCAGTACTTC.

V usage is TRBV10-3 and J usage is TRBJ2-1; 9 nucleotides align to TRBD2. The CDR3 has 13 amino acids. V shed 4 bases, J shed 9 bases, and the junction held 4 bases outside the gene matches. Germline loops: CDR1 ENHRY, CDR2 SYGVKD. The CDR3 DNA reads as TGTGCCATCAGTGTATTAGCGGGAGTTGAGCAGTTCTTC. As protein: CAISVLAGVEQFF.

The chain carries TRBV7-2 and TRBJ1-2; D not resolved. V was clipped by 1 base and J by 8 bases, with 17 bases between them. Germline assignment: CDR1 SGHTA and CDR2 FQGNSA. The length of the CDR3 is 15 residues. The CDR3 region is CASSLGFSIKDGYTF. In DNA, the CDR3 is TGTGCCAGCAGCTTAGGCTTTTCAATCAAGGACGGCTACACCTTC.

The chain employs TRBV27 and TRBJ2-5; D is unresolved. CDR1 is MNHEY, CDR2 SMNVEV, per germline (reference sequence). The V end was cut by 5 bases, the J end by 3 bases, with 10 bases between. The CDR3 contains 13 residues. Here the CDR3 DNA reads TGTGCCAGCAGTCAATACCCAGAAGAGACCCAGTACTTC. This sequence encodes CASSQYPEETQYF.

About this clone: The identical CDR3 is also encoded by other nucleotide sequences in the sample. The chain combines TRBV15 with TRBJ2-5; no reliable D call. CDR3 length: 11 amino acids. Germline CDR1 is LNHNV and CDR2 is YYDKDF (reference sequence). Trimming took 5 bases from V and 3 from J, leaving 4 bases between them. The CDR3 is CATSGEETQYF. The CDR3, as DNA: TGTGCCACCAGCGGCGAAGAGACCCAGTACTTC.

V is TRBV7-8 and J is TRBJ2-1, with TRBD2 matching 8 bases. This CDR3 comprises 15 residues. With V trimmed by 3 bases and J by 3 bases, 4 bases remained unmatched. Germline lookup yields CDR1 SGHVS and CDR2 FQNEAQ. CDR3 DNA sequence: TGTGCCAGCAGCTTCGGGGGGGCCGTCTACAATGAGCAGTTCTTC. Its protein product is CASSFGGAVYNEQFF.

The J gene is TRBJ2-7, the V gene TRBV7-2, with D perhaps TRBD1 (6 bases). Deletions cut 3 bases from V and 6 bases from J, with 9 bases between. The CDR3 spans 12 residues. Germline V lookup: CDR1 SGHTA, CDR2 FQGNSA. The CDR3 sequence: CASSLAGVEQYF. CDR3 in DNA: TGTGCCAGCAGCTTGGCAGGGGTCGAGCAGTACTTC.

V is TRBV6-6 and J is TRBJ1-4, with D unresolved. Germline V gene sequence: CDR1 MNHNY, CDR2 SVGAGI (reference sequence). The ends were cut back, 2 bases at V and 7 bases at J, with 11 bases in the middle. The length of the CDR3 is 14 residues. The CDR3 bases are TGTGCCAGCAGTTACGCGGGGTTGAGTGAAAAACTGTTTTTT. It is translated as CASSYAGLSEKLFF.

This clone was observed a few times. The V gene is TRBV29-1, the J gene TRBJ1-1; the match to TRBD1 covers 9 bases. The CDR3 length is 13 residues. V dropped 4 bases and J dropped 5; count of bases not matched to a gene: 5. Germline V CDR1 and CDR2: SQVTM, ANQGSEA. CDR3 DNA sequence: TGCAGCGTTGGGACAGGGGATGGGACTGAAGCTTTCTTT. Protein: CSVGTGDGTEAFF. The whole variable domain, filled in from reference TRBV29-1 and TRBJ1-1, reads SAVISQKPSRDICQRGTSLTIQCQVDSQVTMMFWYRQQPGQSLTLIATANQGSEATYESGFVIDKFPISRPNLTFSTLTVSNMSPEDSSIYLCSVGTGDGTEAFFGQGTRLTVV.

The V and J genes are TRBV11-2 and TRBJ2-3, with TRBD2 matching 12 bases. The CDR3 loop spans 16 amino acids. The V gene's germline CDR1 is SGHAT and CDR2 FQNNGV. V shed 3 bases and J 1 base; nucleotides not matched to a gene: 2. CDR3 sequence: CASSFLAGGGTDTQYF. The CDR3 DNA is TGTGCCAGCAGCTTCCTAGCGGGGGGGGGCACAGATACGCAGTATTTT.

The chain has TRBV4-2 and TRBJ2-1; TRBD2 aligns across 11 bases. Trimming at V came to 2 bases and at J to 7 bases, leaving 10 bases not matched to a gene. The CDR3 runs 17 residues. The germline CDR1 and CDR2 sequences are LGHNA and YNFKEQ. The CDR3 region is CASSQQLGTSGFNEQFF. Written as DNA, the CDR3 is TGTGCCAGCAGCCAACAGCTCGGGACTAGCGGCTTTAATGAGCAGTTCTTC.

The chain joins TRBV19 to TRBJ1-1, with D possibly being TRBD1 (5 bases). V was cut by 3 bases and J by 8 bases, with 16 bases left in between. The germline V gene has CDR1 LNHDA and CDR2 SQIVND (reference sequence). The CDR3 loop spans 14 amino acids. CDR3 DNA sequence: TGTGCCAGTAGTATTGGGGGTGGACTTTTAGAAGCTTTCTTT. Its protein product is CASSIGGGLLEAFF.

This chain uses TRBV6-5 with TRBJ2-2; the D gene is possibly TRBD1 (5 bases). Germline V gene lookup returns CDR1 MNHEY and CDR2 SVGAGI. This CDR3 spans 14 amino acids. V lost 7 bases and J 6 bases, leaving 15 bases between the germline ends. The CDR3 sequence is CASKLRGSPGELFF. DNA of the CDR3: TGTGCCAGCAAATTAAGGGGCAGTCCCGGGGAGCTGTTTTTT.

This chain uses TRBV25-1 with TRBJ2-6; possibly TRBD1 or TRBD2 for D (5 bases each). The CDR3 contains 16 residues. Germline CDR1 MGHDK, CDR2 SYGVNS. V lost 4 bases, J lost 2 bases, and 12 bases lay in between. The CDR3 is CASSGGWEPGANVLTF. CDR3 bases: TGTGCCAGCAGTGGGGGGTGGGAACCTGGGGCCAACGTCCTGACTTTC.

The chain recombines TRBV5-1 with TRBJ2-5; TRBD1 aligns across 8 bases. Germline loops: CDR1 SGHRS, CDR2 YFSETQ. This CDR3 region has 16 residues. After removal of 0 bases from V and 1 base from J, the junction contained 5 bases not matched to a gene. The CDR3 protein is CASSLGGQGFQETQYF. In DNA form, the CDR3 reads TGCGCCAGCAGCTTGGGAGGACAGGGCTTCCAAGAGACCCAGTACTTC.

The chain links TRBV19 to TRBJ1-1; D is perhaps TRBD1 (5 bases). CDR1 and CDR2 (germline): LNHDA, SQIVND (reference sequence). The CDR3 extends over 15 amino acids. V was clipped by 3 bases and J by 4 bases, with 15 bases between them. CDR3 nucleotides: TGTGCCAGTAGTATCTCTCAGGGCGGTGGCACTGAAGCTTTCTTT. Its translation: CASSISQGGGTEAFF.

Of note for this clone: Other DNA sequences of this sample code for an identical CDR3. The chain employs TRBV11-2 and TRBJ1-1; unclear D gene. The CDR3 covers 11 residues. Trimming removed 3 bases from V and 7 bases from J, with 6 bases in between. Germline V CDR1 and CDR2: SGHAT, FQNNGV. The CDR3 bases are TGTGCCAGCAGCTTCTCCCTTGAAGCTTTCTTT. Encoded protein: CASSFSLEAFF.

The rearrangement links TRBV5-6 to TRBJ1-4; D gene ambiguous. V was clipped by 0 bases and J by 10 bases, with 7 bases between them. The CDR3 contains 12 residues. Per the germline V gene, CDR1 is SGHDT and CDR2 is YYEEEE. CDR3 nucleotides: TGTGCCAGCAGCTTGGGAGTTCGAAAACTGTTTTTT. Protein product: CASSLGVRKLFF.

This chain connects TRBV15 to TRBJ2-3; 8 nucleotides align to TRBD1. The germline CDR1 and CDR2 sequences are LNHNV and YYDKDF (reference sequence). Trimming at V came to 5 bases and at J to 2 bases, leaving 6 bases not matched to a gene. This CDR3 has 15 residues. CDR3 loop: CATSGYRGTTDTQYF. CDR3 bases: TGTGCCACCAGCGGATACAGGGGGACCACAGATACGCAGTATTTT.

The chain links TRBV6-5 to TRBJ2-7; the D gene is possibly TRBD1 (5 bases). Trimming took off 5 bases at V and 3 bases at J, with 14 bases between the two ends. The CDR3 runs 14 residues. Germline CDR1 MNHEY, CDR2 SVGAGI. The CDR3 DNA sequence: TGTGCCAGCAGTCGACAGAGACCGATCTACGAGCAGTACTTC. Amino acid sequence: CASSRQRPIYEQYF.

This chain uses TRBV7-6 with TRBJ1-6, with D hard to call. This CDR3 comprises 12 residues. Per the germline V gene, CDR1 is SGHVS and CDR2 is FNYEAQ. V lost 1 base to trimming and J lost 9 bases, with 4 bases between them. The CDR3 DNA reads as TGTGCCAGCAGCTTAGGGGCTTCACCCCTCCACTTT. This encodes CASSLGASPLHF.

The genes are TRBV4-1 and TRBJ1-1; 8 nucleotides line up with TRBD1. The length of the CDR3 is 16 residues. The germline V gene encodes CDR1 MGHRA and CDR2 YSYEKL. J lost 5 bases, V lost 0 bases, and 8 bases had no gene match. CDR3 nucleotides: TGCGCCAGCAGCCAAGAGGCGGGCAGGGGGCGAACTGAAGCTTTCTTT. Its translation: CASSQEAGRGRTEAFF.

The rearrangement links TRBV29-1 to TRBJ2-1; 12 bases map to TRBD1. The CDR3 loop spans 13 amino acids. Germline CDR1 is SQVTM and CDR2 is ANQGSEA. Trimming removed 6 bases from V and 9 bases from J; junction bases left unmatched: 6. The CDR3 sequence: CSVTGQGAIEQFF. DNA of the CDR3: TGCAGCGTGACGGGACAGGGGGCGATTGAGCAGTTCTTC.

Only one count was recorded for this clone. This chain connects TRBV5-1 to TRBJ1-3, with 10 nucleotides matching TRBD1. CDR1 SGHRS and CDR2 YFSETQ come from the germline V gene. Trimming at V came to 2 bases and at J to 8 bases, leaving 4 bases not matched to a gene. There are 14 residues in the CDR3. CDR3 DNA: TGCGCCAGCAGCTTCGGGGACAGGGGAGACACCATATATTTT. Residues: CASSFGDRGDTIYF.

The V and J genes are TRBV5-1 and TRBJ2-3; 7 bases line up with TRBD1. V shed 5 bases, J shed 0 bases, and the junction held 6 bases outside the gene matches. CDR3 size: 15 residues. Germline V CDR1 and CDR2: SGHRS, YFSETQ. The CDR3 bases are TGCGCCAGCAGTCGTACAGGGGAAAGCACAGATACGCAGTATTTT. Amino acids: CASSRTGESTDTQYF. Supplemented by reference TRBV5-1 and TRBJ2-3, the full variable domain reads KAGVTQTPRYLIKTRGQQVTLSCSPISGHRSVSWYQQTPGQGLQFLFEYFSETQRNKGNFPGRFSGRQFSNSRSEMNVSTLELGDSALYLCASSRTGESTDTQYFGPGTRLTVL.

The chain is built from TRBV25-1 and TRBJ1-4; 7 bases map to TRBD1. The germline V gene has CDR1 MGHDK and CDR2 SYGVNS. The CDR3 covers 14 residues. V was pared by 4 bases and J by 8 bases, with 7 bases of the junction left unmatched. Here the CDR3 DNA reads TGTGCCAGCAGTGCACAGGGGTTTGGGGAAAAACTGTTTTTT. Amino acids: CASSAQGFGEKLFF.

CDR3 sequence: CASSQELRTVRGEQYF. The DNA of the CDR3 is TGTGCCAGCAGCCAAGAGCTGAGGACAGTCAGGGGCGAGCAGTACTTC. The V and J genes are TRBV4-2 and TRBJ2-7, with D perhaps TRBD1 (6 bases). CDR1 and CDR2 from the germline V gene are LGHNA and YNFKEQ. The V end was cut by 0 bases, the J end by 6 bases, with 18 bases between. The CDR3 contains 16 residues.

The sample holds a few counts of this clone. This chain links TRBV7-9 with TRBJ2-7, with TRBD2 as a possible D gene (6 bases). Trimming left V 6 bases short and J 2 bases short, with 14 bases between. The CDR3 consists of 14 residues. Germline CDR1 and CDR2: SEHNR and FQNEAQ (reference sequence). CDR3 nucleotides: TGTGCCAGCAGTTCCGGGACTGGGACCTACGAGCAGTACTTC. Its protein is CASSSGTGTYEQYF.

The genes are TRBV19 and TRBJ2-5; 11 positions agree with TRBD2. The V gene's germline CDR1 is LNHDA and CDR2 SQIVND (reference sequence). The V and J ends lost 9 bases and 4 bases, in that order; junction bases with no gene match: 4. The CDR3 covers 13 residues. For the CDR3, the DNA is TGTGCCAGCGGGACTAGCGGTGTAGAGACCCAGTACTTC. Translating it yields CASGTSGVETQYF.

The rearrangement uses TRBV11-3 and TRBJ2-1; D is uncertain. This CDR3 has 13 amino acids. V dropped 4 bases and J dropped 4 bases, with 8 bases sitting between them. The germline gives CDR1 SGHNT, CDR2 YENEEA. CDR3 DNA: TGTGCCAGCAGCTCCCCCGCGTACAATGAGCAGTTCTTC. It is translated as CASSSPAYNEQFF.